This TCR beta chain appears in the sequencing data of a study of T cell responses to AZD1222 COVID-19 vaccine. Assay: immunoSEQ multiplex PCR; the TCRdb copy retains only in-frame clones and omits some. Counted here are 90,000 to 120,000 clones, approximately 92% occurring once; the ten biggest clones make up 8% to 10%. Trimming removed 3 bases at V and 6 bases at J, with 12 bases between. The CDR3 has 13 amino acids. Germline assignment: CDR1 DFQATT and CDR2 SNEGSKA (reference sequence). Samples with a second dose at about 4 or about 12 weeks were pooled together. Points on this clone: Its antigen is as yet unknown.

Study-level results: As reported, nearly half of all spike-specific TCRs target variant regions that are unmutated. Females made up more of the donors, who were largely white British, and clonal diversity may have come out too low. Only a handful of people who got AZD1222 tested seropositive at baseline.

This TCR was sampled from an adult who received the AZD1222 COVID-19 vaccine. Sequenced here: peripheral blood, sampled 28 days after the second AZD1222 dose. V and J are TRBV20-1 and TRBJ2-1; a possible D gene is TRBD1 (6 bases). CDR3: CSASTGPGNEQFF. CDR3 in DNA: TGCAGTGCTAGTACAGGGCCGGGCAATGAGCAGTTCTTC.